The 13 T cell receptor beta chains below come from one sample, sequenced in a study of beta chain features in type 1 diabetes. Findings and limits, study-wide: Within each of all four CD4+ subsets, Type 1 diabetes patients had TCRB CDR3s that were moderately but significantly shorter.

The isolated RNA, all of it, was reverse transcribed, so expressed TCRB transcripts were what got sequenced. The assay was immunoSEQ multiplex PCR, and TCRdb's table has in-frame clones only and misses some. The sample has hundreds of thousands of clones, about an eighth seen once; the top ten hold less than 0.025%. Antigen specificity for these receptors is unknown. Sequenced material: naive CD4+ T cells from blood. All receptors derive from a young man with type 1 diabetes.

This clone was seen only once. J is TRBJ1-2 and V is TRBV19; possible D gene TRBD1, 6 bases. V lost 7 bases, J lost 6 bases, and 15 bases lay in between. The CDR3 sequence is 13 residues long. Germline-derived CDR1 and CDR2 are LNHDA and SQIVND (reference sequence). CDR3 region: CASNGRGYDGYTF. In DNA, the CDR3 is TGTGCCAGTAACGGCAGGGGATACGATGGCTACACCTTC.

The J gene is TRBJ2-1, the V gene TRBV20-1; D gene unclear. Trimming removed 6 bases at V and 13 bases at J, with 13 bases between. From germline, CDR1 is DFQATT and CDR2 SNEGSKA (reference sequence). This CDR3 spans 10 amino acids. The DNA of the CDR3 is TGCAGTGCCCGGAACGATGCCCAGTTCTTC. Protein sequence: CSARNDAQFF.

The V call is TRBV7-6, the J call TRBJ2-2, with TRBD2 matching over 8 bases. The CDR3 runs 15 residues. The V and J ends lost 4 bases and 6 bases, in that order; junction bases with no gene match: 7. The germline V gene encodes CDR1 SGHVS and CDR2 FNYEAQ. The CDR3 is CASSSREGVAGELFF. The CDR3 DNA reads TGTGCCAGCAGCTCCCGGGAGGGGGTGGCCGGGGAGCTGTTTTTT.

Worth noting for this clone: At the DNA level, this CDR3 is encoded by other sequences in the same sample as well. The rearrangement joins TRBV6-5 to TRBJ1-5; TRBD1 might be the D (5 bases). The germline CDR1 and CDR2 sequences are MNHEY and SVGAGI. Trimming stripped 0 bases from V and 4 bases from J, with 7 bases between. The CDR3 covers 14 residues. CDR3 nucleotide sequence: TGTGCCAGCAGTTACTCGGGGGGAAATCAGCCCCAGCATTTT. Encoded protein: CASSYSGGNQPQHF.

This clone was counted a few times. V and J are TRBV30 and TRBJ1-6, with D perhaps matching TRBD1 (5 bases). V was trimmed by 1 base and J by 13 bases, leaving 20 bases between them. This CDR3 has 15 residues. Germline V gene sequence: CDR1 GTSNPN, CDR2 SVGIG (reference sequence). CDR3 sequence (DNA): TGTGCCTGGAGTGCCCGGGGGACCAAGTCCCTCCCCCTCCACTTT. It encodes CAWSARGTKSLPLHF.

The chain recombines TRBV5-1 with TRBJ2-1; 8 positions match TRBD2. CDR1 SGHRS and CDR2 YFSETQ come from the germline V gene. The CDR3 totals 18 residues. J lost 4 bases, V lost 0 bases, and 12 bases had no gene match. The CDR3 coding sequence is TGCGCCAGCAGCTTGGAGAGTACAGCGGGGGCCCCTTACAATGAGCAGTTCTTC. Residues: CASSLESTAGAPYNEQFF.

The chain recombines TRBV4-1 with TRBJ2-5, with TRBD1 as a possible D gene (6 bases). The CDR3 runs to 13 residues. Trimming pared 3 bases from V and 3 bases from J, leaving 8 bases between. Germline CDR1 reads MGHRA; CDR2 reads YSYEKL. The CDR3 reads CASSQRDKETQYF. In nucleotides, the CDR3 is TGCGCCAGCAGCCAGAGGGACAAAGAGACCCAGTACTTC.

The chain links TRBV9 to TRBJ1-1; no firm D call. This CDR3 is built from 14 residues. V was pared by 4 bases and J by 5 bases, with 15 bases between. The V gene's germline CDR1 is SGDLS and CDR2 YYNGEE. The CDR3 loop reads CASSPVVTGTEAFF. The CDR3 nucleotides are TGTGCCAGCAGCCCAGTTGTTACCGGGACTGAAGCTTTCTTT. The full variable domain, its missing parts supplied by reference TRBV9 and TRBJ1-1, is DSGVTQTPKHLITATGQRVTLRCSPRSGDLSVYWYQQSLDQGLQFLIQYYNGEERAKGNILERFSAQQFPDLHSELNLSSLELGDSALYFCASSPVVTGTEAFFGQGTRLTVV.

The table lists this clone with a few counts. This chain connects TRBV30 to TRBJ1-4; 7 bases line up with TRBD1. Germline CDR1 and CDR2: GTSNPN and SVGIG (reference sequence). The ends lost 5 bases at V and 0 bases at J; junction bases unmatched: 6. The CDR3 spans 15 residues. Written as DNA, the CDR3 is TGTGCCTGGGGGGACAGCGTTTCAACTAATGAAAAACTGTTTTTT. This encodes CAWGDSVSTNEKLFF.

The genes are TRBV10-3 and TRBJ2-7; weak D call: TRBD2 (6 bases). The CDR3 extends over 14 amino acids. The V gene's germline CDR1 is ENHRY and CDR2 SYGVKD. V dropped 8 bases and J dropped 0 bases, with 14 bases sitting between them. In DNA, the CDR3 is TGTGCCATCGGGAGTCGGGGGAGCTCCTACGAGCAGTACTTC. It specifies CAIGSRGSSYEQYF.

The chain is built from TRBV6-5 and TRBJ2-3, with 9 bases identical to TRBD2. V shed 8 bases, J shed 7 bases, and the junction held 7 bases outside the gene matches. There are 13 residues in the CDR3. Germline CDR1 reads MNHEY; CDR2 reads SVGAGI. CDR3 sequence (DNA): TGTGCCAGCGTTCGGAGCGGGGGGAATACGCAGTATTTT. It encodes CASVRSGGNTQYF.

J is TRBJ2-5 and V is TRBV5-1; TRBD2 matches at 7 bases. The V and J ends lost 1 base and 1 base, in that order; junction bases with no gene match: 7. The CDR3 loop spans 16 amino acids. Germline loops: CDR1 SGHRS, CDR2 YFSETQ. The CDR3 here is CASSLTGRGVQETQYF. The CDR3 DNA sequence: TGCGCCAGCAGCTTGACGGGGAGGGGAGTCCAAGAGACCCAGTACTTC.

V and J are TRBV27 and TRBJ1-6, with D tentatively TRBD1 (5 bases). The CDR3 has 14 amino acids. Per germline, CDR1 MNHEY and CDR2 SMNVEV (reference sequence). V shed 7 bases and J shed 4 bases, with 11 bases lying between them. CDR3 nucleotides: TGTGCCAGCACAAACACAGGTTATAATTCACCCCTCCACTTT. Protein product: CASTNTGYNSPLHF.